The T cell receptor beta chain under discussion was sequenced for a study of long-term antiretroviral therapy in people with HIV. Findings and limits, study-wide: The study collected blood between 2004 and 2017, possibly under older ART regimens. Clones that expanded before ART (that is, prior to treatment) dominated the repertoire at all time points.

This CDR3 region has 15 residues. The V gene lost 10 bases and the J gene lost 0 bases, with 17 bases spanning the gap. The germline V gene has CDR1 MNHNS and CDR2 SASEGT. Before DNA extraction, about 0.85-10 million cryopreserved PBMC were held in the samples. Sequencing used immunoSEQ v3.0 at survey level. The data were produced by immunoSEQ multiplex PCR, yet TCRdb's version contains in-frame clones alone and is incomplete. The sample consists of about 23,000 clones, around four fifths of them appearing once. On this clone itself: Its antigen is unidentified.

The TCR sequence derives from a man between 35 and 55 years old with HIV. V and J are TRBV6-1 and TRBJ2-3; D gene ambiguous. The starting material was unsorted PBMCs, obtained 1.6 years after starting antiretroviral therapy. The CDR3 sequence is CATGNRAVSTDTQYF. The DNA for the CDR3 is TGTGCCACTGGAAACAGAGCAGTGAGCACAGATACGCAGTATTTT.